This TCR beta chain stems from a study of blood T cell repertoires in COVID-19. Background on the study: The study drew acute and convalescent COVID-19 samples from the United States, Italy and Spain. In each case, the material was cDNA or gDNA derived from T cells, B-cell-depleted T cells, or PBMCs.

Per the study methods: Amplified reference gene primers provided the basis for estimating nucleated cell counts. Profiled with immunoSEQ multiplex PCR; TCRdb holds only in-frame clones, not every one. V and J calls and clone size follow that table, whereas D and trimming were derived from the DNA. This table holds some 130,000 clones, about 92% found once. Germline CDR1 reads SGHAT; CDR2 reads FQNNGV. V was clipped by 6 bases and J by 2 bases; unmatched bases: 5. This CDR3 has 14 amino acids. The chain joins TRBV11-2 to TRBJ2-5, with 8 bases aligning to TRBD2. Sample: peripheral blood. The TCR sequence derives from a man in his fifties with active COVID-19. The DNA of the CDR3 is TGTGCCAGCAGGGAAGCGGGAGCTCAAGAGACCCAGTACTTC. Amino acids: CASREAGAQETQYF.